This entry features one T cell receptor beta chain sequence. Its matching antigen is unknown. Between the trimmed V and J ends, which lost 4 bases and 0 bases, there was a span of 18 bases. Per germline, CDR1 MDHEN and CDR2 SYDVKM. The CDR3 contains 17 residues. These data are taken from a study of T cell repertoires in cytomegalovirus infection. As for the study in general: HLA-B-restricted CMV epitopes that are well studied were used alongside recently identified HLA-C-restricted ones. Indications came from public TCR beta signatures; they pointed to CMV infection and to a matching HLA type. Study-wide results and caveats: In two of eight donors, the top clonotype was HLA-C-restricted CMV-specific. Public TCR beta family frequency separated CMV-and-HLA carriers, including in an independent cohort.

TCRdb analysed the reads with MiXCR anew, one entry per CDR3 protein. Of hundreds of thousands of distinct CDR3 sequences listed, around 29% were seen once; the top ten hold approximately 20%. This specimen consisted of cultured PBMCs, obtained from culture after CMV antigen stimulation. This TCR came from a human donor in good health (CMV status not recorded). Some clones in this sample may be carry-over from other donors' samples. The genes are TRBV28 and TRBJ2-5, with D perhaps matching TRBD2 (5 bases). CDR3 sequence: CASSSSGTSLYQETQYF. The CDR3 DNA is TGTGCCAGCAGTTCAAGCGGTACTTCTTTGTACCAAGAGACCCAGTACTTC.